Described below is a single T cell receptor beta chain sequence and its context. Germline V gene data show CDR1 as GTSNPN and CDR2 as SVGIG (reference sequence). The CDR3 runs 14 residues. The germline V and J ends were trimmed by 5 bases and 8 bases, with 18 bases remaining between them. This specimen comes from a study of T cell changes during pregnancy in multiple sclerosis. Sequencing was performed with immunoSEQ multiplex PCR; in TCRdb, only in-frame clones are kept and a portion is missing. The sample carries about 79,000 clones, around 95% recorded once. Here the sequenced sample was peripheral blood, taken in the second trimester of pregnancy. The sequence was obtained from a female donor in good health, enrolled as a control in a pregnancy study. The rearrangement joins TRBV30 to TRBJ1-4; D is possibly TRBD1 (6 bases). The DNA for the CDR3 is TGTGCCTGGTGCGCGGACAGTGGATCGGAAAAACTGTTTTTT. Translated, it gives CAWCADSGSEKLFF.